A selection of T cell receptor beta chains follows, all from one sample in a study of human T cells and chemical hapten exposure. TCRdb re-analysed the RACE reads in MiXCR, keeping a single row per CDR3 protein. The table includes 65,000 to 80,000 distinct CDR3 sequences, approximately 10% detected once. This material consisted of whole blood, taken in connection with sensitization to the hapten diphenylcyclopropenone (DPC). Receptors originate from a woman aged 45 to 65 with alopecia areata. Some clones in this sample may be carry-over from other donors' samples. CDR3s include the opening cysteine and the closing phenylalanine or tryptophan. A D gene is named only where the DNA matches it firmly. Size values are once, few and many counts, or a class for expanded clones, and some rows have none.

clone_size j_call d_call v_call cdr3_nt cdr3_aa
many TRBJ2-3 . TRBV27 TGTGCCACCTCTGAGAGGCTCAGCACAGATACGCAGTATTTT CATSERLSTDTQYF
. TRBJ1-1 . TRBV3-1 TGTGCCAGCAGCCCTCAAATCATGAACACTGAAGCTTTCTTT CASSPQIMNTEAFF
many TRBJ1-3 TRBD1 TRBV5-6 TGTGCCAGCAGCCGGGACAGGGTCTCTGGAAACACCATATATTTT CASSRDRVSGNTIYF
. TRBJ2-1 . TRBV21-1 TGTGCCAGCAGCCCTAGCGGGAGGGCCTCCTACAATGAGCAGTTCTTC CASSPSGRASYNEQFF
few TRBJ2-2 . TRBV30 TGTGCCTGGAGGTCCCGGGGGAGAACCGGGGAGCTGTTTTTT CAWRSRGRTGELFF
. TRBJ2-2 . TRBV7-3 TGTGCCACCGCAGCGGAGCCGAACACCGGGGAGCTGTTTTTT CATAAEPNTGELFF
. TRBJ2-1 . TRBV11-2 TGTGCCAGCAGCTTTAGGGGCTACAATGAGCAGTTCTTC CASSFRGYNEQFF
once TRBJ2-2 . TRBV6-5 TGTGCCAGCAGTCCTCTAGGGGGAACCACCGGGGAGCTGTTTTTT CASSPLGGTTGELFF
many TRBJ1-1 TRBD1 TRBV5-1 TGCGCCAGCAGCCCAAGACAGGGAACTGAAGCTTTCTTT CASSPRQGTEAFF
. TRBJ2-3 . TRBV18 TGTGCCAGCTCACCGGCCGCGGGCGGTTCTAGCACAGATACGCAGTATTTT CASSPAAGGSSTDTQYF
few TRBJ2-1 . TRBV11-2 TGTGCCAGCAGCTTAAGCGGTCTTAATGAGCAGTTCTTC CASSLSGLNEQFF
few TRBJ2-5 TRBD2 TRBV7-8 TGTGCCAGCAGCTATAGCGGGATGCAAGAGACCCAGTACTTC CASSYSGMQETQYF
. TRBJ2-3 . TRBV1 TGCACCAGCAGCCAAGATCGGGCTAGCGTCTCCTCTAGCACAGATACGCAGTATTTT CTSSQDRASVSSSTDTQYF
few TRBJ2-7 TRBD1 TRBV7-6 TGTGCCAGCAGCCGTGTAATCGGACAGGGCCTCTACGAGCAGTACTTC CASSRVIGQGLYEQYF
. TRBJ1-1 . TRBV28 TGTGCCAGCAGGCTAGACACTGAAGCTTTCTTT CASRLDTEAFF
many TRBJ1-4 . TRBV5-1 TGCGCCAGCACCCCCGAAAGCCGGACAGAAAAACTGTTTTTT CASTPESRTEKLFF
few TRBJ2-7 . TRBV10-3 TGTGCCATCAGGGGGGCCTCCTACGAGCAGTACTTC CAIRGASYEQYF
. TRBJ2-7 . TRBV27 TGTGCCAGCAGTCACCAGGCCTCCTACGAGCAGTACTTC CASSHQASYEQYF
few TRBJ1-1 . TRBV28 TGTGCCAGCAGTTTAGGTGGCTTTAGGAACACTGAAGCTTTCTTT CASSLGGFRNTEAFF
few TRBJ1-1 TRBD1 TRBV28 TGTGCCAGCAGTTTATCGACAGGGGGCTATCAAGCTTTCTTT CASSLSTGGYQAFF
few TRBJ2-7 . TRBV7-9 TGTGCCAGCAGCCCGGGACTGCCCGCCTACGAGCAGTACTTC CASSPGLPAYEQYF
few TRBJ2-2 TRBD2 TRBV29-1 TGCAGCGCCGTACTAGCGGGAGGCCCAAGGGGGGAGCTGTTTTTT CSAVLAGGPRGELFF
. TRBJ1-5 . TRBV5-7 TGTGCCAGCAGCTTGGGACGGGATCAGCCCCAGCATTTT CASSLGRDQPQHF
. TRBJ2-3 TRBD2 TRBV7-2 TGTGCCAGCAGCTGGGGACTAGCGGGAGGGGGCACAGATACGCAGAATTTT CASSWGLAGGGTDTQNF